This entry concerns a single TCR beta chain. Its antigen is unknown. This CDR3 spans 15 amino acids. V lost 7 bases and J lost 4; bases outside the gene matches: 9. Per the germline V gene, CDR1 is MNHEY and CDR2 is SVGAGI. In replicate PCRs of sorted subsets, about 200 ng DNA, about 30,000 T cell genomes, was used. Generated by immunoSEQ multiplex PCR, the TCRdb table keeps only in-frame clones and is missing some. This sample has about 2.3 million clones, with roughly 90% found just once. The sample comes from a study of shared clonotypes between healthy human individuals. Overall study findings and caveats: Enrolling few donors narrowed the genetic and exposure-history diversity that was represented.

The chain uses TRBV6-5 and TRBJ2-1, with TRBD2 matching over 8 bases. Specimen: naive CD4+ T cells from PBMCs. The sample's subset: CD45RA+ positively selected. This receptor was taken from a man aged 18 to 30 in good health. Some clones in this sample may be carry-over from other donors' samples. The CDR3 DNA follows: TGTGCCAGCACCAAAACGCCTAGCGGGTACAATGAGCAGTTCTTC. Residues: CASTKTPSGYNEQFF.